A single sample gave rise to the 29 T cell receptor beta chains below, sequenced in a study of Ad26.COV2.S vaccination and SARS-CoV-2 variants. Using immunoSEQ multiplex PCR, the repertoire was profiled, and TCRdb retains in-frame clones only, with some absent. Of 350,000 to 450,000 clones in the sample, 87% were seen once. The treatment: around 19 received Ad26.COV2.S at low or high dose, single or two shots; about 5 received placebo; per-sample allocation not given. Repertoires come from day 63 after the first vaccine or placebo injection. Sequenced material: peripheral blood, taken in a trial of Ad26.COV2.S vaccine versus placebo. The receptors originated from a person aged 18-65 years who received the Ad26.COV2.S COVID-19 vaccine or a placebo.

This chain connects TRBV27 to TRBJ1-5; D is undetermined. Germline assignment: CDR1 MNHEY and CDR2 SMNVEV (reference sequence). The CDR3 extends over 15 amino acids. Trimming cost V 5 bases and J 3 bases, with 14 bases left between them. As DNA, the CDR3 is TGTGCCAGCAGTAGCAAACAGAGTTACAATCAGCCCCAGCATTTT. Encoded protein: CASSSKQSYNQPQHF.

The chain combines TRBV19 with TRBJ2-2; 8 nucleotides line up with TRBD1. Germline V gene sequence: CDR1 LNHDA, CDR2 SQIVND (reference sequence). J gave up 3 bases and V 8 bases, and 8 bases lay outside the gene matches. The CDR3 spans 15 residues. DNA for the CDR3: TGTGCCAGTTCTAGGACAGGGACTGACACCGGGGAGCTGTTTTTT. Encoded protein: CASSRTGTDTGELFF.

This sequence joins TRBV6-4 and TRBJ2-2; TRBD2 might be the D (6 bases). The CDR3 sequence is 13 residues long. V shed 4 bases and J shed 7 bases, with 10 bases lying between them. Germline CDR1 MRHNA, CDR2 SNTAGT. CDR3 nucleotide sequence: TGTGCCAGCAGTGGGTCTAGCGTCGGGGAGCTGTTTTTT. Amino acids: CASSGSSVGELFF.

The chain is built from TRBV7-2 and TRBJ2-7; 9 positions agree with TRBD1. This CDR3 is 14 amino acids long. J gave up 7 bases and V 1 base, and 5 bases lay outside the gene matches. CDR1 is SGHTA, CDR2 FQGNSA, per germline. CDR3 in DNA: TGTGCCAGCAGCTTAGTGGACAGGGGTCATGAGCAGTACTTC. Its protein is CASSLVDRGHEQYF. The full variable domain, its missing parts supplied by reference TRBV7-2 and TRBJ2-7, is GAGVSQSPSNKVTEKGKDVELRCDPISGHTALYWYRQSLGQGLEFLIYFQGNSAPDKSGLPSDRFSAERTGGSVSTLTIQRTQQEDSAVYLCASSLVDRGHEQYFGPGTRLTVT.

The V gene is TRBV19, the J gene TRBJ1-2, with 8 bases fitting TRBD1. V shed 8 bases, J shed 7 bases, and the junction held 9 bases outside the gene matches. This CDR3 contains 13 residues. CDR1 is LNHDA, CDR2 SQIVND, per germline (reference sequence). CDR3 bases: TGTGCCAGTCGCGGACAGGGTTCAATTGGCTACACCTTC. Its translation is CASRGQGSIGYTF.

The gene calls are TRBV11-2 and TRBJ2-5; D not resolved. The CDR3 has 11 amino acids. CDR1 is SGHAT and CDR2 is FQNNGV in the germline V gene. V was pared by 0 bases and J by 5 bases, with 1 base between. In nucleotides, the CDR3 is TGTGCCAGCAGCTTAGATGAGACCCAGTACTTC. Translation: CASSLDETQYF.

The rearrangement uses TRBV7-2 and TRBJ1-2; 9 bases are shared with TRBD1. CDR1 and CDR2 from the germline V gene are SGHTA and FQGNSA. J lost 8 bases, V lost 2 bases, and 9 bases had no gene match. The CDR3 runs 15 residues. The CDR3 is CASSLTGGAVDGYTF. Here the CDR3 DNA reads TGTGCCAGCAGCTTAACAGGGGGCGCGGTTGACGGCTACACCTTC.

The chain recombines TRBV19 with TRBJ2-7; maybe TRBD2 (5 bases). V lost 4 bases, J lost 0 bases, and 13 bases lay in between. CDR1 LNHDA and CDR2 SQIVND come from the germline V gene (reference sequence). The CDR3 is made up of 15 amino acids. The CDR3 bases are TGTGCCAGTAGTAACTGGGTTGGGAGCTCCTACGAGCAGTACTTC. Encoded protein: CASSNWVGSSYEQYF. Looking up the rest from reference TRBV19 and TRBJ2-7 gives the full variable domain: DGGITQSPKYLFRKEGQNVTLSCEQNLNHDAMYWYRQDPGQGLRLIYYSQIVNDFQKGDIAEGYSVSREKKESFPLTVTSAQKNPTAFYLCASSNWVGSSYEQYFGPGTRLTVT.

This clone occurred once. The chain has TRBV28 and TRBJ1-1, with TRBD1 matching 8 bases. Germline trimming cut 4 bases from V and 5 bases from J; bases unmatched to any gene: 6. The germline gives CDR1 MDHEN, CDR2 SYDVKM. The CDR3 length is 14 residues. CDR3 amino acids: CASSSRTGRTEAFF. As DNA, the CDR3 is TGTGCCAGCAGTTCCCGGACAGGGAGAACTGAAGCTTTCTTT.

The chain recombines TRBV4-2 with TRBJ2-3, with D perhaps being TRBD1 or TRBD2 (5 bases each). There are 19 residues in the CDR3. Germline V lookup: CDR1 LGHNA, CDR2 YNFKEQ. The V end was cut by 1 base, the J end by 0 bases, with 20 bases between. The CDR3 sequence is CASSQGTEPGPRSTDTQYF. CDR3 nucleotide sequence: TGTGCCAGCAGCCAAGGCACGGAACCGGGGCCGCGTAGCACAGATACGCAGTATTTT.

The chain joins TRBV19 to TRBJ1-2; no reliable D call. The germline V gene encodes CDR1 LNHDA and CDR2 SQIVND (reference sequence). CDR3 length: 13 residues. The V and J ends lost 6 bases and 7 bases respectively, with 15 bases between them. The CDR3 region has the DNA TGTGCCAGTAGCCAAAGACCGGAGGGTGGCTACACCTTC. Translated: CASSQRPEGGYTF.

This clone turned up a few times. This CDR3 reads CASSVDGRVQYF. The CDR3 region has the DNA TGTGCCAGCAGCGTAGATGGACGGGTGCAGTACTTC. The chain employs TRBV9 and TRBJ2-7; no definite D call. V was pared by 0 bases and J by 9 bases, with 10 bases between. Germline V gene sequence: CDR1 SGDLS, CDR2 YYNGEE. The CDR3 spans 12 residues.

The chain carries TRBV12-5 and TRBJ2-5; a possible D gene is TRBD2 (6 bases). With 4 bases removed from V and 5 bases from J, the gap between germline ends came to 17 bases. Germline V gives CDR1 LGHNT, CDR2 FRNRAP. There are 15 residues in the CDR3. The CDR3: CASGWRGAVGETQYF. CDR3 nucleotides: TGTGCTAGTGGTTGGAGGGGAGCGGTTGGGGAGACCCAGTACTTC. The full variable domain, completed using reference TRBV12-5 and TRBJ2-5, is DARVTQTPRHKVTEMGQEVTMRCQPILGHNTVFWYRQTMMQGLELLAYFRNRAPLDDSGMPKDRFSAEMPDATLATLKIQPSEPRDSAVYFCASGWRGAVGETQYFGPGTRLLVL.

This sequence joins TRBV12-3 or TRBV12-4 and TRBJ1-2; the D gene is possibly TRBD1 (6 bases). The CDR3 loop spans 13 amino acids. V was trimmed by 5 bases and J by 4 bases, leaving 11 bases between them. The CDR3 DNA follows: TGTGCCAGCAGTCCCGGACAGACCTATGGCTACACCTTC. This codes for CASSPGQTYGYTF.

The J gene is TRBJ2-7, the V gene TRBV2; TRBD1 matches at 8 bases. This CDR3 spans 14 amino acids. CDR1 SNHLY and CDR2 FYNNEI come from the germline V gene. V dropped 6 bases and J dropped 0; count of bases not matched to a gene: 4. Here the CDR3 reads CASSDRGYSYEQYF. The CDR3, as DNA: TGTGCCAGCAGCGACAGGGGCTACTCCTACGAGCAGTACTTC.

The chain joins TRBV7-9 to TRBJ1-2; a weak D match, TRBD1 (6 bases). Trimming stripped 1 base from V and 3 bases from J, with 12 bases between. Germline V gene data show CDR1 as SEHNR and CDR2 as FQNEAQ (reference sequence). The CDR3 runs 15 residues. The DNA for the CDR3 is TGTGCCAGCAGCTTAGGGGCAGGGGTAGACTATGGCTACACCTTC. Its translation: CASSLGAGVDYGYTF.

This sequence joins TRBV11-1 and TRBJ1-6; no clear D gene. CDR1 and CDR2 (germline): SGHAT, FQDESV (reference sequence). This CDR3 has 15 amino acids. V lost 0 bases and J lost 7, with 10 bases in between. The CDR3 DNA follows: TGTGCCAGCAGCTTAGCGGGCTCGGGGAATTCACCCCTCCACTTT. It is translated as CASSLAGSGNSPLHF.

The V and J genes are TRBV3-1 (or the pseudogene TRBV3-2) and TRBJ2-1, with TRBD2 identical over 13 bases. In germline, CDR1 is LGHDT, CDR2 YNNKEL (reference sequence). Trimming removed 3 bases from V and 1 base from J; junction bases left unmatched: 3. The CDR3 covers 17 residues. The CDR3 here is CASSHGGLAGSYNEQFF. CDR3 in DNA: TGTGCCAGCAGCCATGGGGGACTAGCGGGATCCTACAATGAGCAGTTCTTC.

The rearrangement uses TRBV7-8 and TRBJ2-7, with a tentative D call TRBD1 (5 bases). With 6 bases removed from V and 4 bases from J, the gap between germline ends came to 13 bases. The CDR3 extends over 13 amino acids. In germline, CDR1 is SGHVS, CDR2 FQNEAQ. The chain's CDR3 is CASRAGLLYEQYF. The CDR3 bases are TGTGCCAGCAGGGCAGGGCTCTTATACGAGCAGTACTTC.

The chain joins TRBV4-3 to TRBJ1-1; D uncertain. The germline V gene encodes CDR1 LGHNA and CDR2 YSLEER. The CDR3 spans 15 residues. With 0 bases removed from V and 6 bases from J, the gap between germline ends came to 14 bases. CDR3 coding DNA: TGCGCCAGCAGCCAAGAAGGGTTGGGTGGCGCTGAAGCTTTCTTT. It yields the protein CASSQEGLGGAEAFF.

This clone was observed a few times. This chain connects TRBV9 to TRBJ1-5; D ambiguous. The CDR3 spans 13 residues. V dropped 4 bases and J dropped 5 bases, with 10 bases sitting between them. Per the germline V gene, CDR1 is SGDLS and CDR2 is YYNGEE. For the CDR3, the DNA is TGTGCCAGCAGCCCCGACCCAGATCAGCCCCAGCATTTT. Its protein is CASSPDPDQPQHF.

The genes are TRBV24-1 and TRBJ2-1, with 7 bases that match TRBD1. The junction had 4 bases not matched to a gene; V was cut back by 5 bases and J by 4 bases. The germline gives CDR1 KGHDR, CDR2 SFDVKD. The CDR3 consists of 14 residues. The DNA for the CDR3 is TGTGCCACCAGTGGAGGGGGCTTATACAATGAGCAGTTCTTC. Encoded protein: CATSGGGLYNEQFF.

The V gene is TRBV30, the J gene TRBJ2-7; D unresolved. The CDR3 extends over 12 amino acids. V lost 0 bases to trimming and J lost 4 bases, with 7 bases between them. Germline CDR1 reads GTSNPN; CDR2 reads SVGIG (reference sequence). The CDR3 loop is CAWSVEAYEQYF. Written as DNA, the CDR3 is TGTGCCTGGAGTGTAGAAGCTTACGAGCAGTACTTC. Together with reference TRBV30 and TRBJ2-7, the CDR3 gives the full variable domain: SQTIHQWPATLVQPVGSPLSLECTVEGTSNPNLYWYRQAAGRGLQLLFYSVGIGQISSEVPQNLSASRPQDRQFILSSKKLLLSDSGFYLCAWSVEAYEQYFGPGTRLTVT.

J is TRBJ2-5 and V is TRBV2; TRBD2 agrees at 9 bases. The CDR3 loop spans 15 amino acids. CDR1 and CDR2 (germline): SNHLY, FYNNEI. Trimming took 8 bases from V and 5 from J; bases not matched to a gene: 12. CDR3 protein: CASSEGLAGYETQYF. CDR3 bases: TGTGCCAGCTCCGAAGGCCTAGCGGGATACGAGACCCAGTACTTC.

The chain joins TRBV19 to TRBJ1-1; D uncertain. The CDR3 contains 15 residues. The V gene's germline CDR1 is LNHDA and CDR2 SQIVND (reference sequence). Trimming took off 6 bases at V and 0 bases at J, with 14 bases between the two ends. The CDR3 DNA reads TGTGCCAGTAGGAAACAGTATAACTTGAACACTGAAGCTTTCTTT. Translation gives CASRKQYNLNTEAFF.

The chain links TRBV2 to TRBJ2-3; 14 bases map to TRBD2. The CDR3 is 15 amino acids. V shed 9 bases and J 5 bases; nucleotides not matched to a gene: 7. Germline V CDR1 and CDR2: SNHLY, FYNNEI. The CDR3 nucleotides read TGTGCCAGTGGACTAGCGGGGGGCTCAATAGATACGCAGTATTTT. Translating gives CASGLAGGSIDTQYF.

This clone was detected a few times. This chain's CDR3 is CATRGGEGETQYF. The CDR3 bases are TGTGCCACCAGGGGGGGCGAGGGAGAGACCCAGTACTTC. The chain joins TRBV24-1 to TRBJ2-5; D could derive from TRBD1 or TRBD2 (6 bases each). The germline CDR1 and CDR2 sequences are KGHDR and SFDVKD. Deletions cut 7 bases from V and 4 bases from J, with 12 bases between. The length of the CDR3 is 13 residues.

V usage is TRBV7-2 and J usage is TRBJ2-5; TRBD2 aligns across 7 bases. With 0 bases clipped from V and 6 bases from J, the junction kept 4 bases outside the gene matches. CDR3 size: 14 residues. Germline V CDR1 and CDR2: SGHTA, FQGNSA. Written as DNA, the CDR3 is TGTGCCAGCAGCTTAGCAGGGGAGGGAAAGACCCAGTACTTC. This translates into CASSLAGEGKTQYF.

The rearrangement links TRBV6-5 to TRBJ1-1; D uncertain. The CDR3 runs to 11 residues. CDR1 is MNHEY and CDR2 is SVGAGI in the germline V gene. Deletions cut 0 bases from V and 6 bases from J, with 2 bases between. Written as DNA, the CDR3 is TGTGCCAGCAGTTACTCCGCTGAAGCTTTCTTT. Translating it yields CASSYSAEAFF.